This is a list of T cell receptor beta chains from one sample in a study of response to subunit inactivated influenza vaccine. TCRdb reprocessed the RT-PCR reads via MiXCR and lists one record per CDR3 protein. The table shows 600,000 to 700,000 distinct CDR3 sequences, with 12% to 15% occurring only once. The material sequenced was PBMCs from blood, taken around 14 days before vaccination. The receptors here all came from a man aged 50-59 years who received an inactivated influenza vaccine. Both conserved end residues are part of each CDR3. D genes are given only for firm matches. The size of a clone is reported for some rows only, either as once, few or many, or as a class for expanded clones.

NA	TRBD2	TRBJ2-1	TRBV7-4	TGTGCCAGCAGCTTACGGCGGGGGGGGACCTACAATGAGCAGTTCTTC	CASSLRRGGTYNEQFF
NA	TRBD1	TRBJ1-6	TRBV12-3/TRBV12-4	TGTGCCAGCACCCGACAGGGTACAAGCTCCTATAATTCACCCCTCCACTTT	CASTRQGTSSYNSPLHF
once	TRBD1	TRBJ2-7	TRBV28	TGTGCCAGCAGTTTGTCAGGACAGGGGAGGTCCTACGAGCAGTACTTC	CASSLSGQGRSYEQYF
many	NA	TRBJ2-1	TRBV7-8	TGTGCCAGCAGCTTAGGTGTGCAGGGGTACAATGAGCAGTTCTTC	CASSLGVQGYNEQFF
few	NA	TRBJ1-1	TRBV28	TGTGCCAGCAGTTTCTGGGGGGATAACACTGAAGCTTTCTTT	CASSFWGDNTEAFF
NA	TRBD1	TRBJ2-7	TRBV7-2	TGTGCCAGCAGCCCCTCTCGGGACAGACTCCCCTACGAGCAGTACTTC	CASSPSRDRLPYEQYF
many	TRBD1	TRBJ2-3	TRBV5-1	TGCGCCAGCAGCCCCACCGGGACAGGGGGCCCAGATACGCAGTATTTT	CASSPTGTGGPDTQYF
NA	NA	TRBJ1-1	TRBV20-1	TGCAGTGCTAGAGAAAATGCGGTCATGAACACTGAAGCTTTCTTT	CSARENAVMNTEAFF
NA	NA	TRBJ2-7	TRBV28	TGTGCCAGCAGTTTACAAGGACAGTTTACTTCTTACGAGCAGTACTTC	CASSLQGQFTSYEQYF
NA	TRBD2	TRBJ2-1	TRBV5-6	TGTGCCAGCAGCTTGGAGCGGGGGGGTGACTACAATGAGCAGTTCTTC	CASSLERGGDYNEQFF
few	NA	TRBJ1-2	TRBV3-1	TGTGCCAGCAGCCAAGGGACCGCCCGATACACCTTC	CASSQGTARYTF
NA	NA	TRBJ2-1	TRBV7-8	TGTGCCAACAATGAGCAGTTCTTC	CANNEQFF
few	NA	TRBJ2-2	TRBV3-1	TGTGCCAGCAGTCGCGGACGGACCACCGGGGAGCTGTTTTTT	CASSRGRTTGELFF
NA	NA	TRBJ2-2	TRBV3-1	TGTGCCAGCAGCCCCAAGACGAGGAACACCGGGGAGCTGTTTTTT	CASSPKTRNTGELFF
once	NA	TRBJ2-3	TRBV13	TGTGCCAGCAGCTTACCCAGAGGCACAGATACGCAGTATTTT	CASSLPRGTDTQYF
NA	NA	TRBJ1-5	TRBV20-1	TGCAGTGCTAGTGATTGGGGCCGGACAGTTTCTAGCAATCAGCCCCAGCATTTT	CSASDWGRTVSSNQPQHF
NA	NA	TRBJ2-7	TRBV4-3	TGCGCCAGCAGCCAAGATTTGGCAGGGAGGAGCGAGCAGTACTTC	CASSQDLAGRSEQYF
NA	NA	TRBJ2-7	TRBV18	TGTGCCAGCTCACCAAGTCTTTTCAGGAATCCGGACGAGCAGTACTTC	CASSPSLFRNPDEQYF
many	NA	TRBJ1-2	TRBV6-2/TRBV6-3	TGTGCCAGCAGTTCGACAGATAACTATGGCTACACCTTC	CASSSTDNYGYTF
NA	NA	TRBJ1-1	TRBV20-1	TGCAGTGCCGACAAAAGGGCCACTGAAGCTTTCTTT	CSADKRATEAFF
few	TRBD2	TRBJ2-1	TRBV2	TGTGCCAGCAGGCAACTAGCGGGATTAAATGAGCAGTTCTTC	CASRQLAGLNEQFF
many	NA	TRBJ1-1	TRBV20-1	TGCAGTCGATACCGGGACTCCAGCACTGAAGCTTTCTTT	CSRYRDSSTEAFF
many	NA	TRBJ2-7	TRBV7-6	TGTGCCAGCAGCTTAGGGTCTAATGCCGAGCAGTACTTC	CASSLGSNAEQYF
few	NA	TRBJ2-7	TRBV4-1	TGCGCCAGCAGCCAACTACATAGGGCCGTCTCCTACGAGCAGTACTTC	CASSQLHRAVSYEQYF
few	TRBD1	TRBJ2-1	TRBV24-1	TGTGCCACCAGTCGTGGGACAGGGAATCTCGGTGAGCAGTTCTTC	CATSRGTGNLGEQFF
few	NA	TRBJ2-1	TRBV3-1	TGTGCCAGCAGCCGAGAATCTGGGCGTGAGCAGTTCTTC	CASSRESGREQFF
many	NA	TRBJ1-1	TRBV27	TGTGCCAGCAGTCTTATTGGGGTGAACACTGAAGCTTTCTTT	CASSLIGVNTEAFF
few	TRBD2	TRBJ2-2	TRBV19	TGTGCCAGTAGAGGACTAGCGACCACCGGGGAGCTGTTTTTT	CASRGLATTGELFF
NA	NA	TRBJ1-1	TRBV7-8	TGTGCCAGCAGCTTAGCGCGCTACAGGGATGGGGCACATAACACTGAAGCTTTCTTT	CASSLARYRDGAHNTEAFF